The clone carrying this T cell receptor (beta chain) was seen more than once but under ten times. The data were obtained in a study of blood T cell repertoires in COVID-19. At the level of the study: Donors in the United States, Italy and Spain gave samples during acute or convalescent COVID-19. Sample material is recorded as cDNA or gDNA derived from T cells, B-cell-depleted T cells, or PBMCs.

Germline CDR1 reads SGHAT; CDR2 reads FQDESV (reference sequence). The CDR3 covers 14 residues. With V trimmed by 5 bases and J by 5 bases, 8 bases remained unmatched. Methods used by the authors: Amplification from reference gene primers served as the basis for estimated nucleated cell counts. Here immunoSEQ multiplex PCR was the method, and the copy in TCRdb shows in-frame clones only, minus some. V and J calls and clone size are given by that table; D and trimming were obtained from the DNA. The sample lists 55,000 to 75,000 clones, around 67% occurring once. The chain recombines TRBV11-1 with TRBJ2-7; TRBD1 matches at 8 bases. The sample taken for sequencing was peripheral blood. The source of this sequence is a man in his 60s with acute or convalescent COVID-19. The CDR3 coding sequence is TGTGCCAGCAGCCCGGACAGGGAGGCCCACGAGCAGTACTTC. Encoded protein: CASSPDREAHEQYF. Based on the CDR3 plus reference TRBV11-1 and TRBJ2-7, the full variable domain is EAEVAQSPRYKITEKSQAVAFWCDPISGHATLYWYRQILGQGPELLVQFQDESVVDDSQLPKDRFSAERLKGVDSTLKIQPAELGDSAMYLCASSPDREAHEQYFGPGTRLTVT.